A single TCR beta chain is shown here with its context. The antigen remains unidentified. The record originates from a study of CD8 T cells in Susac syndrome. For the study at large: Treatment at blood withdrawal was none, corticosteroids, or intravenous immunoglobulin alone in Susac syndrome patients. Broader study findings: Clonal expansion did not appear in Susac syndrome CD4+ T cell repertoires.

Random-hexamer reverse transcription was applied to 0.5 to 1 ug RNA. In TCRdb, the immunoSEQ multiplex PCR reads were re-called with MiXCR into one record per CDR3 protein. The sample includes about 240,000 distinct CDR3 sequences, almost 97% of them seen just once. TCR beta sequencing was performed on blood CD8+ and CD4+ T cells. The length of the CDR3 is 15 residues. Germline V lookup: CDR1 MGHDK, CDR2 SYGVNS. V gave up 5 bases and J gave up 4 bases; unmatched junction bases: 7. This clonotype was sampled from a human donor with Susac syndrome. The rearrangement joins TRBV25-1 to TRBJ2-1; 8 positions match TRBD2. The sequenced sample consisted of CD4+ T cells from PBMCs. The CDR3 spells CASSSLAANYNEQFF. In nucleotides, the CDR3 is TGTGCCAGCAGTTCACTAGCGGCAAATTACAATGAGCAGTTCTTC. Full variable domain (outside the CDR3, taken from reference TRBV25-1 and TRBJ2-1): EADIYQTPRYLVIGTGKKITLECSQTMGHDKMYWYQQDPGMELHLIHYSYGVNSTEKGDLSSESTVSRIRTEHFPLTLESARPSHTSQYLCASSSLAANYNEQFFGPGTRLTVL.